The subject of this entry is one T cell receptor (beta chain). It lacks a known antigen. Base qualities were left out, and no much larger clone turns up one base away. The germline V gene (reference sequence) sets CDR1 to LNHDA and CDR2 to SQIVND. The germline V and J ends show losses of 7 bases and 0 bases respectively, and no gene match explains 7 bases of the junction. Measured from the cysteine to the phenylalanine, the CDR3 is 15 residues long. Just the 45-base CDR3 DNA is kept, in frame starting at base 1. TCRbeta CDR3 regions were amplified from genomic DNA by means of the immunoSEQ Assay, a bias-controlled multiplex PCR. The original methods were these. Nucleated cell counts per sample were estimated from amplification of reference gene primers within the assay. Sequence reads were collapsed and filtered to measure the absolute abundance of every unique TCRbeta CDR3 rearrangement. Productive Simpson clonality was computed per sample as the square root of Simpson's diversity index over productive rearrangements. In its TCRdb copy, this immuneACCESS table keeps in-frame sequences only and misses some clones. Where compared with another copy, unresolved V genes explain less than half of these, and the others have no known cause. Clonal size and the V and J genes are those of that table, whereas D and trimming came from the DNA. The sample profile shows some 150,000 clones; over 75% of them were found once. 15% of the sample is taken by the ten largest.

This entry is derived from a study of blood T cell repertoires in COVID-19 (TCRdb year 2020). As for the study more broadly: Samples from collaborators originated in the United States, Italy and Spain and spanned both the acute and convalescent phases of COVID-19. The prospective study material was composed of cDNA or gDNA derived from T cells, B-cell-depleted T cells, or PBMCs. The dataset comprised deeply sampled blood TCRbeta repertoires from subjects exposed to, actively infected with, or recovered from COVID-19. The repertoires were released in a freely available public database intended as a resource for research on the immune response to SARS-CoV-2. The samples were drawn from two sources: the first 160 participants of the ongoing ImmuneRACE study, and about 1,300 subjects contributed by 6 global collaborators. The sample metadata nearly always contained a de-identified subject ID, COVID-19 status, age in years and sex. Where available, HLA class I and class II types were taken from metadata supplied by the sample provider and were not determined by assay-based typing.

Collaborating institutions collected whole blood in K2EDTA tubes following their own protocols. For TCRbeta analysis, collaborators shipped samples in one of three forms: frozen whole blood, isolated PBMCs, or DNA extracted from either of those sample types. Points the paper makes about the study in general: Clinical and demographic metadata were provided uncurated, with the amount varying by source and participant.

This chain joins TRBV19 to TRBJ2-7, with 9 junctional bases fitting TRBD2. This clonotype was sampled from a woman aged 40 to 50 with acute or convalescent COVID-19. Source material: peripheral blood. In nucleotide form, the sequence is TGTGCCAGTAAAGAGACTAGCGGAAGCTCCTACGAGCAGTACTTC. It translates to CASKETSGSSYEQYF.